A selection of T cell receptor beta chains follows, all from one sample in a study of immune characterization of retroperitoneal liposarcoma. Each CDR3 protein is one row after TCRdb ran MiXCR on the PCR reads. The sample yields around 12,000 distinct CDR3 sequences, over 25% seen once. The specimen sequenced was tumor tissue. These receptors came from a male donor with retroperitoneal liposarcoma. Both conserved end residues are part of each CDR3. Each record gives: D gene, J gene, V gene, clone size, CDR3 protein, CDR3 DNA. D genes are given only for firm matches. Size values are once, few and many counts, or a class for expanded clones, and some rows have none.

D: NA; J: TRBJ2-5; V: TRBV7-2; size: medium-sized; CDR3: CASSIKAVSLQETQYF; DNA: TGTGCCAGCAGCATCAAAGCTGTGAGTCTCCAAGAGACCCAGTACTTC
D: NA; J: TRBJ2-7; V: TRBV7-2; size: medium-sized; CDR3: CASSAGDTAYNEQYF; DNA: TGTGCCAGCAGCGCCGGGGACACGGCCTACAATGAGCAGTACTTC
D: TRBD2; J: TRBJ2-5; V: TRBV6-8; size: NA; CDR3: CASSPQKVAGGPETQYF; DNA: TGTGCCAGCAGTCCCCAGAAGGTCGCGGGAGGGCCTGAGACCCAGTACTTC
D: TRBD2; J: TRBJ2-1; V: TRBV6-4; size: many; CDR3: CASTRPFIAGGPPYEQFF; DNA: TGTGCCAGCACTCGCCCATTTATAGCGGGAGGTCCTCCCTACGAGCAGTTCTTC
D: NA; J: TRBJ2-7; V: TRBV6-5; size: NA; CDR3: CASSYYADLPGSYNEQYF; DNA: TGTGCCAGCAGTTACTACGCTGACCTCCCCGGGTCCTACAATGAGCAGTACTTC
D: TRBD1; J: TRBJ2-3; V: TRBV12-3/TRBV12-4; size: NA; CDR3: CASSSTGTGGLGGTDTQYF; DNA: TGTGCCAGCAGTTCCACCGGGACAGGGGGCTTGGGGGGCACAGATACGCAGTATTTT
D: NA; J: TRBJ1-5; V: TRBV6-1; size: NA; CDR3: CASSESKVRSNQPQHF; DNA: TGTGCCAGCAGTGAATCTAAGGTGAGGAGCAATCAGCCCCAGCATTTT
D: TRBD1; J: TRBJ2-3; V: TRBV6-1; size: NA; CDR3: CASRKPGQGADTQYF; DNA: TGTGCCAGCAGAAAACCGGGACAGGGAGCAGATACGCAGTATTTT
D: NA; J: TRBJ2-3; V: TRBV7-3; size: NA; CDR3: CASSLGVDTQYF; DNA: TGTGCCAGCAGCTTAGGGGTAGATACGCAGTATTTT
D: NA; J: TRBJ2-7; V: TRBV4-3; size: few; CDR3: CASSQAGGNAYEQYF; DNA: TGCGCCAGCAGCCAAGCGGGTGGTAACGCCTACGAGCAGTACTTC
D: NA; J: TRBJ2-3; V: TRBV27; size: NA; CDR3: CASSLAKTRGSTDTQYF; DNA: TGTGCCAGCAGTTTAGCCAAAACCAGGGGAAGCACAGATACGCAGTATTTT
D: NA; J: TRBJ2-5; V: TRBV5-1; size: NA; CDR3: CASSSSNSEETQYF; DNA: TGCGCCAGCAGCTCGAGCAACTCGGAAGAGACCCAGTACTTC
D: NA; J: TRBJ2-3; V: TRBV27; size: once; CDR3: CASSFVTAGDTQYF; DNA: TGTGCCAGCAGTTTCGTGACAGCTGGAGATACGCAGTATTTT
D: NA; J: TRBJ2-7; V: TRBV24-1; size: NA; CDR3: CATSDAYGRAPYNEQYF; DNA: TGTGCCACCAGTGATGCCTATGGCAGGGCACCCTACAATGAGCAGTACTTC
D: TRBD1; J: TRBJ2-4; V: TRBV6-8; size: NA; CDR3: CASSYSGTGRPVAKNIQYF; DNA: TGTGCCAGCAGTTACTCCGGGACAGGGCGCCCCGTAGCCAAAAACATTCAGTACTTC
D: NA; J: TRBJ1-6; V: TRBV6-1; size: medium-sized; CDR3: CASSAGEGYSPLHF; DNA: TGTGCCAGCAGCGCGGGAGAGGGGTATTCACCCCTCCACTTT
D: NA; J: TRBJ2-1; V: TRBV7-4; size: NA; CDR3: CASTQNLQGYEQFF; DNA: TGTGCCAGCACCCAAAATTTACAGGGATACGAGCAGTTCTTC
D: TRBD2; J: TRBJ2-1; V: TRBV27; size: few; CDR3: CASSLSVSGRGYNEQFF; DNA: TGTGCCAGCAGTTTATCGGTTAGCGGGAGGGGTTACAATGAGCAGTTCTTC
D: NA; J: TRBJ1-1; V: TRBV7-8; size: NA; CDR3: CASSFGGLETEAFF; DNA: TGTGCCAGCAGCTTTGGGGGGCTCGAGACTGAAGCTTTCTTT
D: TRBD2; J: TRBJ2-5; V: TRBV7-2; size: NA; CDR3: CASSFGTSGISEQYF; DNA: TGTGCCAGCAGCTTCGGGACTAGCGGTATATCTGAGCAGTACTTC
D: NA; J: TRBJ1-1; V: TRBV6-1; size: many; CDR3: CASSAPGTPNTEAFF; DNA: TGTGCCAGCAGTGCCCCTGGGACACCGAACACTGAAGCTTTCTTT
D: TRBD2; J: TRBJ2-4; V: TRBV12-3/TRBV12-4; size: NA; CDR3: CASSLTGGGAYEQYF; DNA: TGTGCCAGCAGTCTGACGGGCGGGGGGGCCTATGAGCAGTACTTC
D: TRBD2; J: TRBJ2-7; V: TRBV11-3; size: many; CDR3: CASSLAWGGSHDEQYF; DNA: TGTGCCAGCAGCTTAGCTTGGGGCGGGAGTCATGATGAGCAGTACTTC
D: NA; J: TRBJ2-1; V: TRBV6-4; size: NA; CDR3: CASSGTTYNEQFF; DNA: TGTGCCAGCAGTGGGACAACCTACAATGAGCAGTTCTTC
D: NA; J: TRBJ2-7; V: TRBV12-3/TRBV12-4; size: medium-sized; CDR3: CASSFGGVSYEQYF; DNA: TGTGCCAGCAGTTTTGGCGGAGTCTCCTACGAGCAGTACTTC
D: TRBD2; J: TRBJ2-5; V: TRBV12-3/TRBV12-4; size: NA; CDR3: CASSLSSGNNEQYF; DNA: TGTGCCAGCAGTTTATCTAGCGGAAACAATGAGCAGTACTTC
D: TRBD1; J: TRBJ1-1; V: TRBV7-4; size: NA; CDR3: CASSLDRGRHTEAFF; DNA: TGTGCCAGCAGCTTGGACAGGGGGAGGCACACTGAAGCTTTCTTT
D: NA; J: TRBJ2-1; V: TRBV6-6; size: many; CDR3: CASSYWRLYEQFF; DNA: TGTGCCAGCAGTTACTGGCGGCTCTACGAGCAGTTCTTC
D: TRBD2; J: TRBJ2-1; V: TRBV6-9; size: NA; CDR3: CASSYLASGAETQFF; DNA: TGTGCCAGCAGTTATTTAGCTAGCGGGGCGGAGACCCAGTTCTTC
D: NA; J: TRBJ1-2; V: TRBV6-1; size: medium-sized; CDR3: CASRGTARGYTF; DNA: TGTGCCAGCAGGGGGACGGCCCGCGGCTACACCTTC
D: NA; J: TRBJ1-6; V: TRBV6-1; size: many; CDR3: CASSLENTGYNSPLHF; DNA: TGTGCCAGCAGCCTGGAAAATACGGGCTATAATTCACCCCTCCACTTT
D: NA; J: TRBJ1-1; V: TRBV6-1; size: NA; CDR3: CASSLNRENTEAFF; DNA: TGTGCCAGCAGCCTGAACAGGGAAAACACTGAAGCTTTCTTT
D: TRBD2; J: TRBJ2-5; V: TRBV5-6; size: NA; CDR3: CARGTLAANEQYF; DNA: TGTGCCAGGGGGACACTAGCGGCCAATGAGCAGTACTTC
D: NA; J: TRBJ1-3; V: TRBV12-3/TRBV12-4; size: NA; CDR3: CASSLTGSGNTIYF; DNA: TGTGCCAGCAGTTTGACGGGCTCTGGAAACACCATATATTTT
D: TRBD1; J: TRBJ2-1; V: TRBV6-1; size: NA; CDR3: CASSEWARGLYNEQFF; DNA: TGTGCCAGCAGTGAATGGGCCAGGGGGCTCTACAATGAGCAGTTCTTC